This is a list of T cell receptor beta chains from one sample in a study of blood T cell repertoires in COVID-19. The table came from immunoSEQ multiplex PCR; TCRdb's copy has only in-frame clones and leaves some out. The top ten hold roughly 3.7% of the sample, which has approximately 300,000 clones, 90% seen once. What was sequenced was peripheral blood. All receptors derive from a woman aged 40 to 50 with acute or convalescent COVID-19. Each CDR3 is given with its conserved first and last residue. A D gene is named only where the DNA matches it firmly. A clone size is listed for some rows: how often the clone was seen (once, few, many), or a class if it is expanded.

-	TRBV19	-	TRBJ1-2	CASSTQGTYGYTF	TGTGCCAGTAGTACTCAGGGGACCTATGGCTACACCTTC
TRBD2	TRBV5-4	-	TRBJ2-5	CASSSTGGGPRETQYF	TGTGCCAGCAGCTCCACGGGCGGGGGGCCGCGGGAGACCCAGTACTTC
TRBD1	TRBV18	-	TRBJ1-4	CASSPRTGNEKLFF	TGTGCCAGCTCACCAAGGACAGGGAATGAAAAACTGTTTTTT
TRBD2	TRBV3-1/TRBV3-2	-	TRBJ2-2	CASGETSGVTLGELFF	TGTGCCAGCGGAGAAACGAGCGGGGTTACCTTGGGGGAGCTGTTTTTT
-	TRBV19	-	TRBJ1-5	CASSSLVRGQPQHF	TGTGCCAGTAGTAGCCTAGTTAGAGGTCAGCCCCAGCATTTT
-	TRBV6-5	-	TRBJ1-2	CASTTRAGANYGYTF	TGTGCCAGCACCACACGCGCAGGGGCTAACTATGGCTACACCTTC
-	TRBV5-1	-	TRBJ2-3	CASSSRGPGITHTDTQYF	TGCGCCAGCAGCTCCAGGGGACCCGGGATAACCCACACAGATACGCAGTATTTT
TRBD1	TRBV10-3	-	TRBJ1-1	CAISDPGQGPNTEAFF	TGTGCCATCAGTGACCCGGGACAGGGGCCGAACACTGAAGCTTTCTTT
TRBD1	TRBV6-1	-	TRBJ1-1	CASSEVGGKGATTFF	TGTGCCAGCAGTGAAGTTGGAGGGAAGGGGGCGACGACTTTCTTT
-	TRBV9	-	TRBJ2-1	CASSVLGSSSYNEQFF	TGTGCCAGCAGCGTACTTGGCTCATCCTCCTACAATGAGCAGTTCTTC
-	TRBV18	-	TRBJ2-2	CASSLAGQLIANTGELFF	TGTGCCAGCTCCCTCGCCGGACAGTTAATCGCGAACACCGGGGAGCTGTTTTTT
-	TRBV19	-	TRBJ1-6	CASQEVGSPLHF	TGTGCCAGTCAGGAGGTGGGTTCACCCCTCCACTTT
-	TRBV6-2/TRBV6-3	-	TRBJ1-4	CASSYGQESGEKLFF	TGTGCCAGCAGTTACGGTCAGGAAAGTGGTGAAAAACTGTTTTTT
-	TRBV5-6	-	TRBJ1-1	CASSFDRNTEAFF	TGTGCCAGCAGCTTTGACAGGAACACTGAAGCTTTCTTT
TRBD1	TRBV7-9	-	TRBJ1-1	CASSGQGMNTEAFF	TGTGCCAGCAGCGGACAGGGGATGAACACTGAAGCTTTCTTT
TRBD2	TRBV4-1	few	TRBJ2-1	CASSQDPRRTSGGTNEQFF	TGCGCCAGCAGCCAAGATCCCCGCCGGACTAGCGGGGGGACCAATGAGCAGTTCTTC
-	TRBV19	-	TRBJ1-1	CASSPTGGVGGTEAFF	TGTGCCAGTTCCCCTACCGGTGGGGTCGGAGGAACTGAAGCTTTCTTT
-	TRBV19	-	TRBJ2-1	CASSSGGFREQFF	TGTGCCAGTAGTAGCGGGGGCTTTCGGGAGCAGTTCTTC
-	TRBV5-1	-	TRBJ1-2	CASSLSTGANYGYTF	TGCGCCAGCAGCTTATCGACAGGAGCTAACTATGGCTACACCTTC
TRBD2	TRBV30	-	TRBJ2-1	CAWSGGGGAGNEQFF	TGTGCCTGGAGTGGTGGCGGGGGGGCCGGGAATGAGCAGTTCTTC
TRBD1	TRBV19	once	TRBJ2-3	CASSPDREGTDTQYF	TGTGCCAGTAGCCCGGACAGGGAGGGCACAGATACGCAGTATTTT
-	TRBV19	-	TRBJ2-3	CASSIVRTSTDTQYF	TGTGCCAGTAGTATAGTTAGGACTAGCACAGATACGCAGTATTTT
-	TRBV2	-	TRBJ2-1	CASSEHSSYNEQFF	TGTGCCAGCAGTGAACACTCCTCCTACAATGAGCAGTTCTTC
-	TRBV27	once	TRBJ1-3	CASSLWGGTGNTIYF	TGTGCCAGCAGCCTTTGGGGGGGTACTGGAAACACCATATATTTT
-	TRBV20-1	few	TRBJ1-1	CSALNTEAFF	TGCAGTGCTTTAAACACTGAAGCTTTCTTT
TRBD2	TRBV7-7	-	TRBJ2-5	CASSLDPLAGPQETQYF	TGTGCCAGCAGCTTAGACCCACTAGCGGGGCCCCAAGAGACCCAGTACTTC
-	TRBV5-4	-	TRBJ2-3	CASSLGSSVPDTQYF	TGTGCCAGCAGCTTGGGGTCTAGCGTCCCAGATACGCAGTATTTT
-	TRBV19	-	TRBJ2-5	CASTPRGGGRQETQYF	TGTGCCAGTACCCCAAGAGGGGGCGGGAGGCAAGAGACCCAGTACTTC
-	TRBV12-3/TRBV12-4	-	TRBJ2-5	CASSPQSPGTQYF	TGTGCCAGCAGCCCCCAATCCCCGGGGACCCAGTACTTC
-	TRBV7-6	few	TRBJ2-5	CASSRRDRPEETQYF	TGTGCCAGCAGCCGGCGGGACAGACCCGAAGAGACCCAGTACTTC
TRBD1	TRBV27	once	TRBJ2-5	CASSPGQQETQYF	TGTGCCAGCAGTCCGGGACAGCAAGAGACCCAGTACTTC
TRBD2	TRBV30	-	TRBJ2-3	CAWSLAGGQFRTQYF	TGTGCCTGGAGTTTAGCGGGGGGCCAGTTTCGTACGCAGTATTTT
-	TRBV5-5	once	TRBJ1-2	CASSLGHGSAYGYTF	TGTGCCAGCAGCTTAGGACATGGCTCCGCCTATGGCTACACCTTC
-	TRBV5-6	-	TRBJ2-1	CASTTDSNEQFF	TGTGCCAGCACCACAGACAGCAATGAGCAGTTCTTC
-	TRBV2	-	TRBJ2-2	CASRGPIRSTGELFF	TGTGCCAGCAGGGGCCCGATCAGGTCTACCGGGGAGCTGTTTTTT
-	TRBV3-1/TRBV3-2	-	TRBJ1-6	CASRPGAFYNSPLHF	TGTGCCAGCAGGCCAGGGGCCTTCTATAATTCACCCCTCCACTTT
TRBD1	TRBV6-5	-	TRBJ1-2	CASSSNGQGNGYTF	TGTGCCAGCAGTTCCAATGGACAGGGTAATGGCTACACCTTC
TRBD1	TRBV28	once	TRBJ1-6	CASRSGTGSPLHF	TGTGCCAGCAGGTCCGGGACAGGTTCACCCCTCCACTTT
-	TRBV10-1	-	TRBJ2-3	CASSEGPRTGKGSLSTDTQYF	TGCGCCAGCAGTGAGGGTCCTAGAACAGGGAAAGGTTCCCTCAGCACAGATACGCAGTATTTT
TRBD2	TRBV30	once	TRBJ2-3	CAWRPPGLSYTDTQYF	TGTGCCTGGAGACCCCCGGGACTAAGTTACACAGATACGCAGTATTTT
TRBD2	TRBV3-1/TRBV3-2	-	TRBJ2-3	CASSLLAGGTDTQYF	TGTGCCAGCAGCCTGTTAGCGGGGGGCACAGATACGCAGTATTTT
-	TRBV5-8	-	TRBJ2-1	CASSLQGYNEQFF	TGTGCCAGCAGCTTACAGGGATACAATGAGCAGTTCTTC
-	TRBV11-2	-	TRBJ1-2	CASSLGGSYGYTF	TGTGCCAGCAGCTTAGGAGGAAGCTATGGCTACACCTTC
TRBD1	TRBV10-3	few	TRBJ2-2	CAISGTGQNTGELFF	TGTGCCATCAGTGGGACAGGTCAGAACACCGGGGAGCTGTTTTTT
-	TRBV12-1	-	TRBJ2-5	CASSFGPVRVETQYF	TGTGCCAGCAGCTTTGGGCCGGTCAGGGTAGAGACCCAGTACTTC
-	TRBV3-1/TRBV3-2	-	TRBJ2-6	CASSPRDNVLTF	TGTGCCAGCAGCCCTCGGGACAACGTCCTGACTTTC
-	TRBV24-1	few	TRBJ1-2	CATSDSGRRANYGYTF	TGTGCCACCAGTGACTCAGGGCGAAGGGCCAACTATGGCTACACCTTC
-	TRBV2	-	TRBJ1-1	CASSSFREGTEAFF	TGTGCCAGCAGTTCGTTCAGGGAGGGCACTGAAGCTTTCTTT